What follows are 13 T cell receptor beta chains derived from one specimen sequenced in a study of persistence of HIV-infected CD4 T cells. The stimulus was lysate of CMV-infected fibroblasts, around 10 ug/mL. Sorted nonresponding memory CD4+ T cells were CD40L-negative, CD69-negative, CD45RO-high. Their recognized antigens are unknown. Sequencing used immunoSEQ version 4 in survey mode. Using immunoSEQ multiplex PCR, the repertoire was profiled, and TCRdb retains in-frame clones only, with some absent. Among 25,000 to 35,000 clones listed, around 82% were seen once. Sequencing was performed on CD4+ T cells sorted from PBMCs after roughly 18-hour stimulation, taken from a patient who received antiretroviral therapy. The receptors originated from an adult man with HIV who was CMV-seropositive.

Note on this clone: This sample includes further DNA sequences coding for the same CDR3. The chain combines TRBV21-1 with TRBJ1-2; the D segment call TRBD1 is taken from the table without a DNA check. TRBV21-1 is a recognized pseudogene. There are 16 residues in the CDR3. CDR3 amino acids: CASSKVVRTGCHGYTF. CDR3 bases: TGTGCCAGCAGCAAAGTCGTCAGGACAGGGTGTCATGGCTACACTTTC.

J is TRBJ2-3 and V is TRBV6-5; D remains unclear. The ends were cut back, 2 bases at V and 10 bases at J, with 16 bases in the middle. Germline CDR1 MNHEY, CDR2 SVGAGI. The CDR3 is 14 amino acids. CDR3 bases: TGTGCCAGCAGTTACCAGACACGTCTAGGTGCGCAGTATTTT. It encodes CASSYQTRLGAQYF.

The chain uses TRBV4-1 and TRBJ2-1; 16 bases line up with TRBD2. The trim removed 5 bases at V and 10 bases at J, leaving 5 bases unmatched. The CDR3 has 15 residues. Germline V gene data show CDR1 as MGHRA and CDR2 as YSYEKL. CDR3 in amino acids: CASSAGLAGGFEQFF. The CDR3 bases are TGCGCCAGCAGCGCGGGACTAGCGGGGGGGTTCGAGCAGTTCTTC.

This clone was counted a few times. The V call is TRBV6-2 or TRBV6-3, the J call TRBJ1-5, with D hard to call. Germline CDR1 reads MNHEY; CDR2 reads SVGEGT. The CDR3 spans 14 residues. The V and J ends lost 5 bases and 0 bases respectively, with 8 bases between them. The CDR3 DNA reads as TGTGCCAGCAGTACGAGGCCTAGCAATCAGCCCCAGCATTTT. Translating gives CASSTRPSNQPQHF.

This chain connects TRBV4-3 to TRBJ1-6; D gene unclear. Looked up from germline, CDR1 is LGHNA and CDR2 is YSLEER. Trimming shortened V by 0 bases and J by 6 bases, and 18 bases separated the two germline ends. CDR3 length: 18 amino acids. The CDR3 nucleotides are TGCGCCAGCAGCCAAGATAATCGAGGGTACATCGGTAATTCACCCCTCCACTTT. Translated, it gives CASSQDNRGYIGNSPLHF.

CDR3 in DNA: TGTGCCAGCAGACCGACAGGGAATCCAGAGACCCAGTACTTC. Amino acid sequence: CASRPTGNPETQYF. The chain combines TRBV2 with TRBJ2-5, with 7 positions matching TRBD1. This CDR3 has 14 residues. Germline V gives CDR1 SNHLY, CDR2 FYNNEI. Trimming cost V 6 bases and J 4 bases; bases outside gene matches: 8. The entire variable domain, with the rest obtained from reference TRBV2 and TRBJ2-5, is as follows: EPEVTQTPSHQVTQMGQEVILRCVPISNHLYFYWYRQILGQKVEFLVSFYNNEISEKSEIFDDQFSVERPDGSNFTLKIRSTKLEDSAMYFCASRPTGNPETQYFGPGTRLLVL.

The chain combines TRBV5-1 with TRBJ2-7; perhaps TRBD1 as D (5 bases). Germline loops: CDR1 SGHRS, CDR2 YFSETQ. CDR3 length: 14 residues. V shed 4 bases and J shed 0 bases, with 11 bases lying between them. In nucleotides, the CDR3 is TGCGCCAGCAGCCTGTGGGGCGCCTCCTACGAGCAGTACTTC. Translating gives CASSLWGASYEQYF.

V usage is TRBV5-1 and J usage is TRBJ2-7; tentatively, D is TRBD1 or TRBD2 (5 bases each). The ends were cut back, 7 bases at V and 2 bases at J, with 10 bases in the middle. The CDR3 consists of 12 residues. The germline V gene encodes CDR1 SGHRS and CDR2 YFSETQ. Here the CDR3 reads CASGDRTYEQYF. CDR3 nucleotides: TGCGCCAGCGGGGACCGCACCTACGAGCAGTACTTC. Using reference TRBV5-1 and TRBJ2-7 for the parts outside the CDR3, the full variable domain is KAGVTQTPRYLIKTRGQQVTLSCSPISGHRSVSWYQQTPGQGLQFLFEYFSETQRNKGNFPGRFSGRQFSNSRSEMNVSTLELGDSALYLCASGDRTYEQYFGPGTRLTVT.

The chain recombines TRBV7-2 with TRBJ1-5; a weak D match, TRBD1 (5 bases). CDR3 length: 13 amino acids. The V end was cut by 1 base, the J end by 12 bases, with 13 bases between. CDR1 and CDR2 from the germline V gene are SGHTA and FQGNSA. The CDR3 coding sequence is TGTGCCAGCAGCTTAGAGCTGCGGGGACGCCAGCATTTT. Translating it yields CASSLELRGRQHF.

The V and J genes are TRBV6-5 and TRBJ1-6; D is unresolved. V shed 4 bases and J shed 7 bases, with 11 bases lying between them. Germline loops: CDR1 MNHEY, CDR2 SVGAGI. This CDR3 has 14 amino acids. CDR3 nucleotide sequence: TGTGCCAGCAGTTCCCGAGGAGGGAATTCACCCCTCCACTTT. Protein product: CASSSRGGNSPLHF.

The gene calls are TRBV7-8 and TRBJ2-1; tentative D call: TRBD2 (5 bases). The CDR3 contains 16 residues. With 5 bases removed from V and 0 bases from J, the gap between germline ends came to 14 bases. CDR1 and CDR2 from the germline V gene are SGHVS and FQNEAQ. The CDR3 spells CASSPRPGSSYNEQFF. The CDR3 nucleotides read TGTGCCAGCAGCCCCCGGCCGGGAAGCTCCTACAATGAGCAGTTCTTC.

V usage is TRBV5-1 and J usage is TRBJ2-1, with 7 bases lining up with TRBD2. V dropped 3 bases and J dropped 4; count of bases not matched to a gene: 7. CDR3 size: 15 residues. Germline values: CDR1 SGHRS, CDR2 YFSETQ. CDR3 protein: CASSSLRGIYNEQFF. The CDR3 nucleotides read TGCGCCAGCAGCTCGTTGCGGGGGATATACAATGAGCAGTTCTTC. Looking up the rest from reference TRBV5-1 and TRBJ2-1 gives the full variable domain: KAGVTQTPRYLIKTRGQQVTLSCSPISGHRSVSWYQQTPGQGLQFLFEYFSETQRNKGNFPGRFSGRQFSNSRSEMNVSTLELGDSALYLCASSSLRGIYNEQFFGPGTRLTVL.

The rearrangement links TRBV6-2 or TRBV6-3 to TRBJ2-6; D call uncertain. Trimming shortened V by 0 bases and J by 3 bases, and 0 bases separated the two germline ends. CDR1 and CDR2 from the germline V gene are MNHEY and SVGEGT. This CDR3 spans 13 amino acids. The CDR3 sequence is CASSYSGANVLTF. CDR3 nucleotide sequence: TGTGCCAGCAGTTACTCTGGGGCCAACGTCCTGACTTTC.